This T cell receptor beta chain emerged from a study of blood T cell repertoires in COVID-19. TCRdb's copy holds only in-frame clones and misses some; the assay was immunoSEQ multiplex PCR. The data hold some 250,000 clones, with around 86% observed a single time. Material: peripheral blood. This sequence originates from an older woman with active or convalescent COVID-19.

The CDR3 DNA reads as TGTGCCAGCAACTTAGGGGGCGGAAACACCATATATTTT. Its translation: CASNLGGGNTIYF. V and J are TRBV6-6 and TRBJ1-3; TRBD1 agrees at 7 bases. The CDR3 totals 13 residues. With V trimmed by 7 bases and J by 4 bases, 4 bases remained unmatched. Germline CDR1 is MNHNY and CDR2 is SVGAGI (reference sequence).